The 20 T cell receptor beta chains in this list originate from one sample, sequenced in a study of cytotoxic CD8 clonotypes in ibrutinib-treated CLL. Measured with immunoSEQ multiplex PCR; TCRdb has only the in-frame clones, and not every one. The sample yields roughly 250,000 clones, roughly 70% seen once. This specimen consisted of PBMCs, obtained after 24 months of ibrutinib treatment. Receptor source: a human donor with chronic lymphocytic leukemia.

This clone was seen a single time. CDR3 sequence reads: CASSGRTQYF. The CDR3 nucleotides read TGTGCCAGCAGTGGCCGGACCCAGTACTTC. The chain uses TRBV25-1 and TRBJ2-5; D is ambiguous. V dropped 4 bases and J dropped 7 bases, with 4 bases sitting between them. CDR3 length equals 10 residues. In germline, CDR1 is MGHDK, CDR2 SYGVNS.

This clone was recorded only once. CDR3 nucleotides: TGCGCCAGCAGCTTGATGACTAGCGGGGGACTTTACAATGAGCAGTTCTTC. It is translated as CASSLMTSGGLYNEQFF. V and J are TRBV5-1 and TRBJ2-1, with 12 bases fitting TRBD2. Per germline, CDR1 SGHRS and CDR2 YFSETQ. The CDR3 runs 17 residues. V lost 1 base, J lost 4 bases, and 6 bases stayed unmatched.

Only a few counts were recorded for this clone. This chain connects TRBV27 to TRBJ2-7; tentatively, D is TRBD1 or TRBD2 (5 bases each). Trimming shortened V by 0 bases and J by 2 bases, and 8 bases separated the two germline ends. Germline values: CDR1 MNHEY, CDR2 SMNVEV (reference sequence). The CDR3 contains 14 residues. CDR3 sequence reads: CASSLSGVTYEQYF. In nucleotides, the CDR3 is TGTGCCAGCAGTTTATCGGGGGTTACCTACGAGCAGTACTTC.

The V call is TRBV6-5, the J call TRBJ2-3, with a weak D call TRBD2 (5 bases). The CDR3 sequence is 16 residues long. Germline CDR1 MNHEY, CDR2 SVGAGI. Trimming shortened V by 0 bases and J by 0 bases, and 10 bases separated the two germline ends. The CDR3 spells CASSYSYSVSTDTQYF. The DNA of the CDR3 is TGTGCCAGCAGTTACTCCTATAGCGTTAGCACAGATACGCAGTATTTT.

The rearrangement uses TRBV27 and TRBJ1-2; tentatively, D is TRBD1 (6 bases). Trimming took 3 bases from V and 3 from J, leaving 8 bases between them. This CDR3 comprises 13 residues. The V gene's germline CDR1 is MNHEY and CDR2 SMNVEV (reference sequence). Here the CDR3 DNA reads TGTGCCAGCAGTTTTCGGGGGCACTATGGCTACACCTTC. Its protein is CASSFRGHYGYTF.

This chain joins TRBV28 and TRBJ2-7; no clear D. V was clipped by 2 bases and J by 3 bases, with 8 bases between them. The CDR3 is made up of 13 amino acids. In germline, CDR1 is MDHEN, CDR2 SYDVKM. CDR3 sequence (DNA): TGTGCCAGCAGTTTACAGCCTCTCTACGAGCAGTACTTC. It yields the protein CASSLQPLYEQYF.

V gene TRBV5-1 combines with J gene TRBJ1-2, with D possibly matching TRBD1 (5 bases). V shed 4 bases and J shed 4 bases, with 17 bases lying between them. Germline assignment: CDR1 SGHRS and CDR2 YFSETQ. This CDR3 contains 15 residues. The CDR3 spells CASSPAGEGGYGYTF. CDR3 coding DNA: TGCGCCAGCAGCCCAGCGGGGGAGGGCGGCTATGGCTACACCTTC.

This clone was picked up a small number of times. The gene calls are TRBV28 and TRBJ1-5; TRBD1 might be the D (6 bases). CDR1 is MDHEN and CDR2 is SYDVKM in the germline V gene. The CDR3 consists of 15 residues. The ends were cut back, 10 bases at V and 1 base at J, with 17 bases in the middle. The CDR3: CATSTGPRSNQPQHF. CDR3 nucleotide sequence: TGTGCCACCTCGACAGGACCGAGAAGCAATCAGCCCCAGCATTTT.

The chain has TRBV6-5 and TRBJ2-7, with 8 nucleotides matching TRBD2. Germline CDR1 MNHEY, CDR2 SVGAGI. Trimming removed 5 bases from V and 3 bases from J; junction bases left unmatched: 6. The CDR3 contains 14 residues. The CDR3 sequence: CASSRLAGLYEQYF. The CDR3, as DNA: TGTGCCAGCAGTCGGCTAGCGGGCCTCTACGAGCAGTACTTC.

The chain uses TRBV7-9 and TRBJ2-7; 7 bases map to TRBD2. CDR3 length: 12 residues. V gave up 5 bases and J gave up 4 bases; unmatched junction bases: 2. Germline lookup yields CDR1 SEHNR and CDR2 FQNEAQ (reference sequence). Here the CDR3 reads CASSPGRYEQYF. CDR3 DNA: TGTGCCAGCAGCCCCGGGAGGTACGAGCAGTACTTC.

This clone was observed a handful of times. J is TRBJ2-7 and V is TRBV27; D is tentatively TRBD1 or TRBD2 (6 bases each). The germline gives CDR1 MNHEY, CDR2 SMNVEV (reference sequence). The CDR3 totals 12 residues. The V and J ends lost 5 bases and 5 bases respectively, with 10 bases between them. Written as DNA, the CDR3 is TGTGCCAGCAGTCGGGGGCTCGACGAGCAGTACTTC. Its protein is CASSRGLDEQYF.

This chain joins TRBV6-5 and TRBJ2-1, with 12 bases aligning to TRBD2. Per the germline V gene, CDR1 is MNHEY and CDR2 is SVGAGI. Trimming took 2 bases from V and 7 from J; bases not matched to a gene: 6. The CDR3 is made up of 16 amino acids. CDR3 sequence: CASSYRMTSGSNEQFF. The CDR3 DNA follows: TGTGCCAGCAGTTACCGCATGACTAGCGGGAGTAATGAGCAGTTCTTC.

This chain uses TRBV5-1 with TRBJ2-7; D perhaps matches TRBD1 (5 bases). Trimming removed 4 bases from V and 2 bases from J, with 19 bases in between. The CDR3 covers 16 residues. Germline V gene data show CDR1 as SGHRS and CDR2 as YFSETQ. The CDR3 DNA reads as TGCGCCAGCAGCAATGGGGCGAGAGGACCCGCCTACGAGCAGTACTTC. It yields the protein CASSNGARGPAYEQYF.

The CDR3 region has the DNA TGTGCCAGCAGCCTAGGACAGGGCGGTGGGGAGCAGTACTTC. The encoded protein is CASSLGQGGGEQYF. This rearrangement joins TRBV27 to TRBJ2-7; 8 bases line up with TRBD1. The germline V gene has CDR1 MNHEY and CDR2 SMNVEV (reference sequence). The V and J ends lost 6 bases and 7 bases, in that order; junction bases with no gene match: 11. CDR3 length equals 14 residues.

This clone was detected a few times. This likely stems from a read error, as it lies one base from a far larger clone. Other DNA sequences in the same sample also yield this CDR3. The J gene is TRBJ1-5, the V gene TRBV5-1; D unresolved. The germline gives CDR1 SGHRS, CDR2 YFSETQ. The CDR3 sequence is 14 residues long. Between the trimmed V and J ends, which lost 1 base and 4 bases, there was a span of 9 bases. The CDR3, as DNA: TGCGCCAGCAGCTTGCTTGGAGGGAATCAGCCCCAGCATTTT. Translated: CASSLLGGNQPQHF.

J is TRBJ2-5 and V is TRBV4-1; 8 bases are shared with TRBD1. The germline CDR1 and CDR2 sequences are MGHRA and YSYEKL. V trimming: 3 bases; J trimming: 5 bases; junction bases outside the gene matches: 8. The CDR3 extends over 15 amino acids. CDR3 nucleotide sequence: TGCGCCAGCAGCCAGGAACCGACAGGGGCCGAGACCCAGTACTTC. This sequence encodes CASSQEPTGAETQYF.

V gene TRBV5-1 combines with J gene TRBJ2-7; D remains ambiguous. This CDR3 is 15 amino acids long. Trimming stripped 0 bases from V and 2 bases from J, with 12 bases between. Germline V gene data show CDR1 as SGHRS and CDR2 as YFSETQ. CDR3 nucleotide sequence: TGCGCCAGCAGCTTGGCCTATGGCGTAGCCTACGAGCAGTACTTC. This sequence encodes CASSLAYGVAYEQYF.

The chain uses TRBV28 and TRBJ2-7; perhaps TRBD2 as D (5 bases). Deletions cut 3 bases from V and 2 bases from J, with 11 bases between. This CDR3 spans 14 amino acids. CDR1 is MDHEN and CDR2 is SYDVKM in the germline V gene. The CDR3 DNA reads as TGTGCCAGCAGTTTTTCAGCGGATACCTACGAGCAGTACTTC. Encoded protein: CASSFSADTYEQYF.

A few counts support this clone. CDR3 DNA sequence: TGTGCCAGCAGGATAGCTAGCGGGGGAGAGGATACGCAGTATTTT. Translated, it gives CASRIASGGEDTQYF. V is TRBV2 and J is TRBJ2-3; TRBD2 matches at 10 bases. Losses at the gene ends were 6 bases for V and 6 bases for J; bases not matched to a gene: 9. CDR3 length: 15 amino acids. Per germline, CDR1 SNHLY and CDR2 FYNNEI.

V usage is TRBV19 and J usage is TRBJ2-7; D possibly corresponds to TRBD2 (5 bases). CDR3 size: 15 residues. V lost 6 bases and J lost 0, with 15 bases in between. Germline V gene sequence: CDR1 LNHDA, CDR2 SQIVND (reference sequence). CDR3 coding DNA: TGTGCCAGTAGCACCGCGGACTGGCACTCCTACGAGCAGTACTTC. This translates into CASSTADWHSYEQYF.